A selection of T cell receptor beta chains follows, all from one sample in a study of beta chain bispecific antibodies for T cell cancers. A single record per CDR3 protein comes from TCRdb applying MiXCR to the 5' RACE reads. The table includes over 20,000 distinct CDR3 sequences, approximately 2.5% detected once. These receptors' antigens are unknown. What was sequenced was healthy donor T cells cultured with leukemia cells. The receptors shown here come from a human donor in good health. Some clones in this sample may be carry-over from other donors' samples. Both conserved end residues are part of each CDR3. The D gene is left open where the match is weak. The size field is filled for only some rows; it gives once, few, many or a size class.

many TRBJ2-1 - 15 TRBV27 CASSLFRMAYNEQFF
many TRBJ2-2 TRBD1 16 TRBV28 CASSLLDRFYTGELFF
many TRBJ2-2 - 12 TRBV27 CASYGTAGELFF
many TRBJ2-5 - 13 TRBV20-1 CSARALAQETQYF
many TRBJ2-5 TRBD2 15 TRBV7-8 CASSLLAGVQETQYF
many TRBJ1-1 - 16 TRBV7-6 CASSRTYRARDTEAFF
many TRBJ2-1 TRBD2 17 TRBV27 CASSSLRLAGGIGEQFF
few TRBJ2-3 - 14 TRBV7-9 CASYWAPGTDTQYF
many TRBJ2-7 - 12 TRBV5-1 CASSYGVDEQYF
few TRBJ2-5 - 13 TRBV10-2 CASSEERGETQYF
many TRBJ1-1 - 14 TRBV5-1 CASSPPGRLYEAFF
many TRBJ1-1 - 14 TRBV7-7 CASTPLRGGTEAFF
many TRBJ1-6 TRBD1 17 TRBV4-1 CASSQDQHRGLNSPLHF
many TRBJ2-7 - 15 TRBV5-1 CASSLRTEGWNEQYF
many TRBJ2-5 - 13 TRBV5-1 CASSLQPQETQYF
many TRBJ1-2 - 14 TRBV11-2 CASSLESGMGGYTF
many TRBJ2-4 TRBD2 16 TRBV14 CASSPLGGGAKNIQYF
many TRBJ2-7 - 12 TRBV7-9 CASSATEYEQYF
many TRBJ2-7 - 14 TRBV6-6 CASSYRAGPNEQYF
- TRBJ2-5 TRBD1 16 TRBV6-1 CASSDHGQGIIETQYF
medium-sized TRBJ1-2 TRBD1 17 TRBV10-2 CASSESAGGPDSYGYTF
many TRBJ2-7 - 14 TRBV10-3 CAISDPPGEVEQYF
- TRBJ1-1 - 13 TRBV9 CASSVGWSTEAFF
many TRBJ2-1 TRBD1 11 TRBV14 CASQGVDEQFF
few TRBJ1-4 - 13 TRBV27 CASSFSRGEKLFF
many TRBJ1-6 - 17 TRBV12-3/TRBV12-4 CASTLGNRVSDNSPLHF
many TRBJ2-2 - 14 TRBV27 CASSSYATGGELFF
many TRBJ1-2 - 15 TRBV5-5 CASSSHPSDSYGYTF
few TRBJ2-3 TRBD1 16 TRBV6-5 CASSDPPGQRLTTQYF
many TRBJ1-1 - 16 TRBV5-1 CASSVIKPGLGTEAFF
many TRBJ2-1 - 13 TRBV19 CASTVGANNEQFF
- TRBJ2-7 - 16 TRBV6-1 CASSAGGGQGEYEQYF
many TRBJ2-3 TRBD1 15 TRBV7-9 CASSYRDRGTDTQYF
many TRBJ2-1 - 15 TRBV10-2 CASSYWQGDSDEQFF
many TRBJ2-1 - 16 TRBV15 CATSRTRDTRGPEQFF
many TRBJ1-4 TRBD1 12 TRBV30 CAWGTGVEKLFF
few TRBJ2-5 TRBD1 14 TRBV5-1 CASSFRGNQETQYF
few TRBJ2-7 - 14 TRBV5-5 CASSWDLQPYEQYF
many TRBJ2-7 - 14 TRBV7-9 CASSEGISGTEQYF
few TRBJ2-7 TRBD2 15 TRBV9 CASSVESSGGYEQYF
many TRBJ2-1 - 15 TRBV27 CASSLYMGTYNEQFF
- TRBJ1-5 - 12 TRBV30 CAWSLGGQPQHF
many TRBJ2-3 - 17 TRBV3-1 CASSQVVVSEGSDTQYF
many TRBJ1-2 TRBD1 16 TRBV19 CASRGQGEAANYGYTF
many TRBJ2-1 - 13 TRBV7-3 CASSLLPTGEQFF
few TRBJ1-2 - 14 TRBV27 CASSPWSQFNGYTF
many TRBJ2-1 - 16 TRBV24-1 CATSDLGIGSYNEQFF
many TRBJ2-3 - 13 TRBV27 CASSRVAGDTQYF
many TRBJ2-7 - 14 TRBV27 CASSLAISSYEQYF
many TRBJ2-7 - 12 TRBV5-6 CASSLAANEQYF
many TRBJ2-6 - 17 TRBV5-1 CASSRGALVSGANVLTF
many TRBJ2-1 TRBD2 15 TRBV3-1 CASSLSGGSYNEQFF
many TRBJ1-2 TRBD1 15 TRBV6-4 CASSVTGTAHYGYTF
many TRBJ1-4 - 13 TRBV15 CATSRDVAGGLFF
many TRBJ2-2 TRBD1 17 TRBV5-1 CASRDDVGQGYTGELFF
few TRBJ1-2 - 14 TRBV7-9 CASSLVGSPGSYTF